Following are 20 T cell receptor beta chains from one sample sequenced in a study of CD8 T cells in ankylosing spondylitis. TCRdb reprocessed the 5' RACE reads with MiXCR, giving one entry per CDR3 protein. The table lists about 130,000 distinct CDR3 sequences, about 7% of them singletons. Sequencing was carried out using blood, either unsorted or a sorted T cell fraction (not recorded which). The receptors come from a female donor with ankylosing spondylitis or in good health (not recorded which).

This clonotype was counted ten times or more. This chain uses TRBV27 with TRBJ2-1; 11 bases fit TRBD1. This CDR3 spans 14 amino acids. V lost 6 bases, J lost 8 bases, and 6 bases stayed unmatched. CDR1 MNHEY and CDR2 SMNVEV come from the germline V gene (reference sequence). CDR3 nucleotides: TGTGCCAGCAGCCAAGGACAGGGGGCCTATGAGCAGTTCTTC. Translation: CASSQGQGAYEQFF.

This clonotype was seen many times. The chain joins TRBV11-1 to TRBJ1-1; D is uncertain. CDR1 is SGHAT, CDR2 FQDESV, per germline (reference sequence). V gave up 4 bases and J gave up 1 base, with 28 bases separating them. This CDR3 is built from 20 residues. CDR3 bases: TGTGCCAGCAGCTCTTCATTCCCTTTTACTCTAGACGGATCGAACACTGAAGCTTTCTTT. Residues: CASSSSFPFTLDGSNTEAFF.

This clonotype was observed at least ten times. The chain joins TRBV5-1 to TRBJ2-1, with 9 nucleotides matching TRBD2. This CDR3 comprises 15 residues. Losses at the gene ends were 1 base for V and 6 bases for J; bases not matched to a gene: 5. CDR1 is SGHRS, CDR2 YFSETQ, per germline. The CDR3 is CASSLLAGSGNEQFF. The DNA for the CDR3 is TGCGCCAGCAGCTTGCTAGCGGGGTCCGGCAATGAGCAGTTCTTC.

This clonotype occurred many times. The chain joins TRBV12-3 or TRBV12-4 to TRBJ2-3, with a possible D match to TRBD2 (5 bases). CDR3 size: 13 residues. Trimming shortened V by 3 bases and J by 2 bases, and 6 bases separated the two germline ends. CDR3 DNA: TGTGCCAGCAGTTTGAGGGACACAGATACGCAGTATTTT. Residues: CASSLRDTDTQYF.

This clonotype was observed at least ten times. The chain employs TRBV2 and TRBJ2-5, with TRBD1 matching 7 bases. The CDR3 covers 14 residues. V gave up 0 bases and J gave up 5 bases; unmatched junction bases: 3. CDR1 is SNHLY, CDR2 FYNNEI, per germline. The CDR3 DNA sequence: TGTGCCAGCAGTGAAGCGGGGACAGAGGAGACCCAGTACTTC. This sequence encodes CASSEAGTEETQYF.

This clonotype was recorded at least ten times. V and J are TRBV5-1 and TRBJ2-3; no firm D call. V was cut by 0 bases and J by 1 base, with 9 bases left in between. This CDR3 region has 15 residues. Looked up from germline, CDR1 is SGHRS and CDR2 is YFSETQ. The CDR3 DNA sequence: TGCGCCAGCAGCTTGGAGACGAGGCGCACAGATACGCAGTATTTT. The encoded protein is CASSLETRRTDTQYF. Together with reference TRBV5-1 and TRBJ2-3, the CDR3 gives the full variable domain: KAGVTQTPRYLIKTRGQQVTLSCSPISGHRSVSWYQQTPGQGLQFLFEYFSETQRNKGNFPGRFSGRQFSNSRSEMNVSTLELGDSALYLCASSLETRRTDTQYFGPGTRLTVL.

The sample holds many counts of this clonotype. This chain links TRBV20-1 with TRBJ2-7, with 13 bases fitting TRBD2. This CDR3 is 16 amino acids long. Germline-derived CDR1 and CDR2 are DFQATT and SNEGSKA (reference sequence). With V trimmed by 6 bases and J by 4 bases, 12 bases remained unmatched. The CDR3 coding sequence is TGCAGTGCCCTTCCACTAGCGGGGGGGCCGCGGTACGAGCAGTACTTC. It encodes CSALPLAGGPRYEQYF.

V is TRBV7-3 and J is TRBJ1-1, with D possibly TRBD1 on 6 matching bases. The CDR3 has 15 residues. Germline CDR1 and CDR2: SGHTA and FQGTGA. V was clipped by 5 bases and J by 3 bases, with 16 bases between them. The DNA for the CDR3 is TGTGCCAGCAGCGTCTCGGGGGGCCAGGACACTGAAGCTTTCTTT. It translates to CASSVSGGQDTEAFF. The full variable domain, its missing parts supplied by reference TRBV7-3 and TRBJ1-1, is GAGVSQTPSNKVTEKGKYVELRCDPISGHTALYWYRQSLGQGPEFLIYFQGTGAADDSGLPNDRFFAVRPEGSVSTLKIQRTERGDSAVYLCASSVSGGQDTEAFFGQGTRLTVV.

The table lists this clonotype with a few counts. The junction departs from germline at one end; a sequencing error may be responsible. The V call is TRBV6-6, the J call TRBJ2-1, with D uncertain. Germline V gene lookup returns CDR1 MNHNY and CDR2 SVGAGI (reference sequence). This CDR3 comprises 11 residues. The CDR3 reads CASSYSVVSIF. CDR3 DNA: TGTGCCAGCAGTTACTCCGTGGTGTCAATCTTC.

This clonotype was picked up many times. The V and J genes are TRBV4-3 and TRBJ2-7; D perhaps matches TRBD1 (5 bases). The germline gives CDR1 LGHNA, CDR2 YSLEER. V lost 3 bases to trimming and J lost 5 bases, with 11 bases between them. The CDR3 extends over 13 amino acids. The CDR3 reads CASSQGQLDEQYF. The DNA for the CDR3 is TGCGCCAGCAGCCAGGGGCAATTAGACGAGCAGTACTTC.

This clonotype was picked up many times. V and J are TRBV12-3 or TRBV12-4 and TRBJ2-3; tentatively, D is TRBD2 (7 bases). The CDR3 is 14 amino acids. Trimming took off 7 bases at V and 4 bases at J, with 15 bases between the two ends. CDR3 nucleotide sequence: TGTGCCAGCACTTACGGCGGGGGCTCAGATACGCAGTATTTT. Translated, it gives CASTYGGGSDTQYF.

This clonotype was observed a few times. The CDR3 DNA is TGCAGTGCTAGCGGGCGGGGGACCTTATACAATGAGCAGTTCTTC. Amino acids: CSASGRGTLYNEQFF. The chain employs TRBV20-1 and TRBJ2-1; 7 bases align to TRBD2. Germline CDR1 reads DFQATT; CDR2 reads SNEGSKA (reference sequence). The CDR3 spans 15 residues. The J segment lost 4 bases and the V segment lost 3 bases, leaving 9 bases of the junction unmatched.

This clonotype has at least ten counts. This chain uses TRBV20-1 with TRBJ2-7; 12 nucleotides match TRBD1. The V gene end was trimmed by 3 bases and the J gene end by 2 bases; junction bases not matched to a gene: 5. CDR1 and CDR2 (germline): DFQATT, SNEGSKA (reference sequence). The length of the CDR3 is 15 residues. The CDR3 region has the DNA TGCAGTGCTAGGGGGACAGGGGGCCACCCCTACGAGCAGTACTTC. The encoded protein is CSARGTGGHPYEQYF.

This clonotype was recorded at least ten times. V gene TRBV6-1 combines with J gene TRBJ1-5; 11 bases align to TRBD1. CDR1 MNHNS and CDR2 SASEGT come from the germline V gene. V lost 3 bases, J lost 7 bases, and 2 bases stayed unmatched. CDR3 size: 14 residues. CDR3 residues: CASSEGTGGQPQHF. In DNA, the CDR3 is TGTGCCAGCAGTGAGGGGACAGGGGGACAGCCCCAGCATTTT.

This clonotype was detected many times. The rearrangement uses TRBV12-3 or TRBV12-4 and TRBJ1-1; D call uncertain. The CDR3 is made up of 13 amino acids. Trimming removed 9 bases at V and 0 bases at J, with 11 bases between. The CDR3 is CASGGRLNTEAFF. The CDR3 coding sequence is TGTGCCAGTGGAGGAAGGCTGAACACTGAAGCTTTCTTT.

This clonotype was seen ten or more times. In DNA, the CDR3 is TGTGCCAGCAGTTTGACGGGATATAATTCACCCCTCCACTTT. It specifies CASSLTGYNSPLHF. V gene TRBV12-3 or TRBV12-4 combines with J gene TRBJ1-6; D gene uncertain. Between the trimmed V and J ends, which lost 3 bases and 4 bases, there was a span of 7 bases. CDR3 size: 14 residues.

In its sample, this clonotype was seen many times. V and J are TRBV20-1 and TRBJ2-5; 9 positions agree with TRBD1. The trim removed 5 bases at V and 4 bases at J, leaving 2 bases unmatched. This CDR3 region has 12 residues. The germline V gene encodes CDR1 DFQATT and CDR2 SNEGSKA (reference sequence). The CDR3 sequence: CSAGQGPETQYF. DNA of the CDR3: TGCAGTGCTGGACAGGGGCCAGAGACCCAGTACTTC.

This sequence joins TRBV18 and TRBJ2-2, with D perhaps matching TRBD2 (5 bases). Germline V gene sequence: CDR1 KGHSH, CDR2 LQKENI. The CDR3 is made up of 16 amino acids. With 2 bases removed from V and 2 bases from J, the gap between germline ends came to 12 bases. Here the CDR3 DNA reads TGTGCCAGCTCACCATTCATGGGAGCAAACACCGGGGAGCTGTTTTTT. Encoded protein: CASSPFMGANTGELFF.

This clonotype occurred many times. The chain uses TRBV3-1 and TRBJ2-7; D is undetermined. The CDR3 length is 14 residues. CDR1 is LGHDT and CDR2 is YNNKEL in the germline V gene (reference sequence). Between the trimmed V and J ends, which lost 11 bases and 5 bases, there was a span of 22 bases. The CDR3 coding sequence is TGTGCCGGAGATCAAGAGGAGATTTTGGACGAGCAGTACTTC. Translation: CAGDQEEILDEQYF.

V usage is TRBV27 and J usage is TRBJ1-5; the match to TRBD1 covers 8 bases. The CDR3 spans 16 residues. The germline CDR1 and CDR2 sequences are MNHEY and SMNVEV (reference sequence). V lost 0 bases to trimming and J lost 2 bases; unmatched junction nucleotides: 3. Written as DNA, the CDR3 is TGTGCCAGCAGTTTATCTGGACAGGGAGGCAATCAGCCCCAGCATTTT. Its translation is CASSLSGQGGNQPQHF.